The T cell receptor (beta chain) under discussion was sequenced for a study of CD8 T cells in ankylosing spondylitis. TCRdb re-called the 5' RACE reads through MiXCR, storing one row per CDR3 protein. The table includes 200,000 to 250,000 distinct CDR3 sequences, around 10% detected once. V gave up 8 bases and J gave up 1 base, with 14 bases separating them. Looked up from germline, CDR1 is SNHLY and CDR2 is FYNNEI. The CDR3 runs 14 residues. The source of this sequence is a male donor with ankylosing spondylitis or in good health (not recorded which). This chain uses TRBV2 with TRBJ1-1; D call uncertain. Specimen: blood, either unsorted or a sorted T cell fraction (not recorded which). The CDR3 sequence: CASLTLISNTEAFF. CDR3 sequence (DNA): TGTGCCAGCCTGACCCTTATTTCGAACACTGAAGCTTTCTTT.